This T cell receptor (beta chain) derives from a study of shared clonotypes between healthy human individuals. Across the study: Plates per donor: three CD4 naive, three CD4 memory, two CD8 naive, one CD8 memory.

Germline V gene lookup returns CDR1 LGHNA and CDR2 YSLEER. This CDR3 has 12 amino acids. V was shortened by 3 bases and J by 3 bases, with 6 bases between the two germline ends. Broader study findings: Few donors restricted represented genetic and exposure-history diversity.

Per the authors' pipeline: Filtering differed, since immunoSEQ gave only junction sequences and no quality scores. The table came from immunoSEQ multiplex PCR; TCRdb's copy has only in-frame clones and leaves some out. The D gene and trimming were derived from the DNA, and the V and J assignments and clone size from that table. The table lists about 1 million clones, about 70% of them singletons, with approximately 1.5% in the top ten. CD4+ cells underwent separation, giving CD45RA+ naive and CD45RA-negative memory subsets. In regard to this clone: Its specificity is not known.

The specimen was memory CD4+ T cells sorted from blood. Subset denoted: CD45RA-negative fraction. The sequence was collected from a man between 18 and 35 years old in good health. The chain combines TRBV4-3 with TRBJ2-7; no definite D call. The CDR3 is CASSQGLYEQYF. Here the CDR3 DNA reads TGCGCCAGCAGCCAGGGCCTCTACGAGCAGTACTTC.